The 17 T cell receptor beta chains below were found in one sample sequenced in a study of control samples from healthy donors and cancer patients. The assay was immunoSEQ multiplex PCR, and TCRdb's table has in-frame clones only and misses some. The sample holds 90,000 to 100,000 clones; roughly three quarters are singletons and the top ten take roughly a tenth. Sequenced input: blood. The receptors shown here come from a woman aged 25 to 45 in good health.

This chain uses TRBV5-1 with TRBJ1-1; D remains ambiguous. This CDR3 is built from 15 residues. Germline values: CDR1 SGHRS, CDR2 YFSETQ. The V gene lost 1 base and the J gene lost 0 bases, with 10 bases spanning the gap. CDR3 sequence: CASSLNSGMNTEAFF. The DNA for the CDR3 is TGCGCCAGCAGCTTGAATAGTGGGATGAACACTGAAGCTTTCTTT.

The V gene is TRBV5-4, the J gene TRBJ2-7; the D gene is possibly TRBD2 (6 bases). The V gene's germline CDR1 is SGHNT and CDR2 YYREEE (reference sequence). The CDR3 runs 13 residues. Deletions cut 5 bases from V and 3 bases from J, with 12 bases between. CDR3 sequence reads: CASRPGLLYEQYF. The CDR3 bases are TGTGCCAGCAGGCCGGGACTCCTCTACGAGCAGTACTTC.

The V and J genes are TRBV9 and TRBJ1-2; D is ambiguous. Trimming took off 0 bases at V and 12 bases at J, with 12 bases between the two ends. Germline V gene sequence: CDR1 SGDLS, CDR2 YYNGEE. There are 12 residues in the CDR3. CDR3 sequence (DNA): TGTGCCAGCAGCGTAGACGAAATTCCGGACACCTTC. Protein: CASSVDEIPDTF.

V and J are TRBV12-5 and TRBJ2-3; 10 bases map to TRBD2. There are 15 residues in the CDR3. The germline CDR1 and CDR2 sequences are LGHNT and FRNRAP. Losses at the gene ends were 5 bases for V and 1 base for J; bases not matched to a gene: 3. The CDR3 DNA follows: TGTGCTAGTGGTCCAGGACTAGCGGGCACAGATACGCAGTATTTT. Translating gives CASGPGLAGTDTQYF.

The chain uses TRBV19 and TRBJ2-2; tentatively, D is TRBD1 (6 bases). The CDR3 has 14 residues. V was cut by 7 bases and J by 4 bases, with 13 bases left in between. CDR1 is LNHDA and CDR2 is SQIVND in the germline V gene (reference sequence). Here the CDR3 reads CASKQDRGTGELFF. The CDR3 DNA follows: TGTGCCAGTAAACAGGACAGAGGCACCGGGGAGCTGTTTTTT.

This clone was detected only a few times. V and J are TRBV3-1 (or the pseudogene TRBV3-2) and TRBJ2-3, with 7 nucleotides matching TRBD2. The CDR3 extends over 14 amino acids. Germline V gene sequence: CDR1 LGHDT, CDR2 YNNKEL (reference sequence). V lost 7 bases to trimming and J lost 1 base; unmatched junction nucleotides: 5. DNA of the CDR3: TGTGCCAGCACGCGGAGCGGGGGCACAGATACGCAGTATTTT. Encoded protein: CASTRSGGTDTQYF.

V gene TRBV24-1 combines with J gene TRBJ2-3, with 8 bases aligning to TRBD2. With 4 bases clipped from V and 1 base from J, the junction kept 3 bases outside the gene matches. Germline CDR1 and CDR2: KGHDR and SFDVKD. This CDR3 spans 15 amino acids. CDR3 nucleotides: TGTGCCACCAGTGAACTTAGCGGGGGCACAGATACGCAGTATTTT. Translation gives CATSELSGGTDTQYF.

The DNA of the CDR3 is TGTGCCAGCAGCCCCCGGGACAGGGGGCATGCTTTCTTT. It is translated as CASSPRDRGHAFF. The chain has TRBV11-2 and TRBJ1-1; TRBD1 aligns across 12 bases. The CDR3 is 13 amino acids. The V segment lost 5 bases and the J segment 11 bases; nucleotides outside the gene matches: 6. Germline V gives CDR1 SGHAT, CDR2 FQNNGV.

The J gene is TRBJ2-1, the V gene TRBV15; 8 bases line up with TRBD2. Germline V lookup: CDR1 LNHNV, CDR2 YYDKDF (reference sequence). V dropped 8 bases and J dropped 0; count of bases not matched to a gene: 3. The CDR3 length is 14 residues. DNA of the CDR3: TGTGCCACCGCAAGCGGGAGCTCCTACAATGAGCAGTTCTTC. Amino acids: CATASGSSYNEQFF.

V is TRBV3-1 (or the pseudogene TRBV3-2) and J is TRBJ1-3; 7 nucleotides line up with TRBD1. V lost 6 bases and J lost 3; bases outside the gene matches: 11. The CDR3 loop spans 16 amino acids. CDR1 is LGHDT and CDR2 is YNNKEL in the germline V gene (reference sequence). The CDR3 DNA follows: TGTGCCAGCAGGCCTCAGGGGGAGGGTCTTGGAAACACCATATATTTT. It yields the protein CASRPQGEGLGNTIYF.

This chain links TRBV9 with TRBJ2-3, with D possibly matching TRBD2 (6 bases). The CDR3 length is 16 residues. V was trimmed by 4 bases and J by 2 bases, leaving 17 bases between them. The germline V gene encodes CDR1 SGDLS and CDR2 YYNGEE. CDR3 amino acids: CASSPTAGRFTDTQYF. The CDR3 nucleotides read TGTGCCAGCAGCCCCACGGCGGGGCGATTCACAGATACGCAGTATTTT. Using reference TRBV9 and TRBJ2-3 for the parts outside the CDR3, the full variable domain is DSGVTQTPKHLITATGQRVTLRCSPRSGDLSVYWYQQSLDQGLQFLIQYYNGEERAKGNILERFSAQQFPDLHSELNLSSLELGDSALYFCASSPTAGRFTDTQYFGPGTRLTVL.

The chain uses TRBV5-1 and TRBJ1-2; weak D call: TRBD1 (6 bases). CDR1 and CDR2 from the germline V gene are SGHRS and YFSETQ. Trimming took 0 bases from V and 8 from J, leaving 14 bases between them. There are 14 residues in the CDR3. CDR3 bases: TGCGCCAGCAGCTTGGGGGACACAGGCGGGGGCTACACCTTC. Translating gives CASSLGDTGGGYTF. Combining the CDR3 with reference TRBV5-1 and TRBJ1-2 gives the whole variable domain KAGVTQTPRYLIKTRGQQVTLSCSPISGHRSVSWYQQTPGQGLQFLFEYFSETQRNKGNFPGRFSGRQFSNSRSEMNVSTLELGDSALYLCASSLGDTGGGYTFGSGTRLTVV.

The chain joins TRBV11-2 to TRBJ2-2, with D uncertain. CDR1 and CDR2 (germline): SGHAT, FQNNGV. CDR3 length: 11 residues. The V end lost 1 base, the J end lost 9 bases, and 3 bases lay between the germline ends. The CDR3 spells CASSLGRELFF. The CDR3 DNA is TGTGCCAGCAGCTTAGGAAGGGAGCTGTTTTTT.

This chain uses TRBV9 with TRBJ2-3; maybe TRBD2 (7 bases). The V end was cut by 4 bases, the J end by 2 bases, with 20 bases between. The CDR3 totals 17 residues. Germline CDR1 reads SGDLS; CDR2 reads YYNGEE. The CDR3 loop reads CASSITSWGGLTDTQYF. DNA of the CDR3: TGTGCCAGCAGCATAACTAGCTGGGGGGGCCTCACAGATACGCAGTATTTT.

The rearrangement uses TRBV27 and TRBJ1-4; D not certain. The length of the CDR3 is 14 residues. V gave up 0 bases and J gave up 3 bases, with 5 bases separating them. CDR1 and CDR2 (germline): MNHEY, SMNVEV (reference sequence). The CDR3 here is CASSLSGSNEKLFF. Written as DNA, the CDR3 is TGTGCCAGCAGTTTATCCGGTTCTAATGAAAAACTGTTTTTT.

The chain uses TRBV19 and TRBJ2-5; D possibly matches TRBD1 or TRBD2 (7 bases each). The CDR3 is 16 residues long. Trimming shortened V by 0 bases and J by 4 bases, and 15 bases separated the two germline ends. CDR1 LNHDA and CDR2 SQIVND come from the germline V gene (reference sequence). This CDR3 is CASSIDRLAGGETQYF. DNA of the CDR3: TGTGCCAGTAGTATAGATCGACTAGCAGGGGGAGAGACCCAGTACTTC.

This chain connects TRBV2 to TRBJ1-2; D gene unclear. The V gene lost 6 bases and the J gene lost 1 base, with 9 bases spanning the gap. From germline, CDR1 is SNHLY and CDR2 FYNNEI. This CDR3 region has 13 residues. Here the CDR3 reads CASRGSGNYGYTF. CDR3 in DNA: TGTGCCAGCAGGGGGTCGGGTAACTATGGCTACACCTTC.